The 25 T cell receptor beta chains in this list originate from one sample, sequenced in a study of shared clonotypes between healthy human individuals. Data came from immunoSEQ multiplex PCR; TCRdb stores just in-frame clones and leaves some out. In the table there are under 1,100,000 clones, around 75% of which are singletons. The sample consisted of memory CD4+ T cells sorted from blood. Stated subset: CD45RA-negative fraction. The receptor set was obtained from a man younger than 35 in good health.

The V and J genes are TRBV30 and TRBJ2-7; unclear D gene. The CDR3 is made up of 11 amino acids. With 4 bases removed from V and 3 bases from J, the gap between germline ends came to 7 bases. Germline V CDR1 and CDR2: GTSNPN, SVGIG (reference sequence). The CDR3 region is CAWKVSYEQYF. In nucleotides, the CDR3 is TGTGCCTGGAAAGTGAGCTACGAGCAGTACTTC.

This clone was seen once. The gene calls are TRBV29-1 and TRBJ2-5; D is unresolved. The end of the DNA aligns better with TRBJ2-7, so the J call may be wrong. Germline loops: CDR1 SQVTM, CDR2 ANQGSEA. The CDR3 covers 13 residues. The CDR3 DNA sequence: TGCAGCGTTGAAGCCACCAGCACCTACGAGCAGTACTTC. It encodes CSVEATSTYEQYF.

This clone was seen many times. The V call is TRBV6-1, the J call TRBJ2-5, with no clear D. V was clipped by 2 bases and J by 2 bases, with 18 bases between them. The CDR3 is 17 residues long. Germline V gives CDR1 MNHNS, CDR2 SASEGT. The CDR3 region has the DNA TGTGCCAGCAGTGAATCAATCTTATCCGCGCCTCAAGAGACCCAGTACTTC. It codes for CASSESILSAPQETQYF.

The chain has TRBV7-9 and TRBJ1-1; no firm D call. This CDR3 region has 14 residues. V was cut by 5 bases and J by 4 bases, with 14 bases left in between. CDR1 is SEHNR and CDR2 is FQNEAQ in the germline V gene (reference sequence). DNA of the CDR3: TGTGCCAGCAGCACCGGACCCATTAGCACTGAAGCTTTCTTT. Translating it yields CASSTGPISTEAFF. Drawing the rest from reference TRBV7-9 and TRBJ1-1, the complete variable domain is DTGVSQNPRHKITKRGQNVTFRCDPISEHNRLYWYRQTLGQGPEFLTYFQNEAQLEKSRLLSDRFSAERPKGSFSTLEIQRTEQGDSAMYLCASSTGPISTEAFFGQGTRLTVV.

The chain couples TRBV5-6 to TRBJ1-6; 7 nucleotides align to TRBD1. This CDR3 region has 17 residues. The V gene end was trimmed by 0 bases and the J gene end by 2 bases; junction bases not matched to a gene: 5. In germline, CDR1 is SGHDT, CDR2 YYEEEE. The CDR3: CASSLVEGAAYNSPLHF. The CDR3 coding sequence is TGTGCCAGCAGCTTGGTGGAGGGGGCCGCCTATAATTCACCCCTCCACTTT.

The rearrangement links TRBV20-1 to TRBJ1-2; D not certain. CDR3 length equals 11 residues. CDR1 is DFQATT, CDR2 SNEGSKA, per germline (reference sequence). Trimming took off 6 bases at V and 0 bases at J, with 5 bases between the two ends. The CDR3 DNA follows: TGCAGTGCCCTCTCTAACTATGGCTACACCTTC. Translated, it gives CSALSNYGYTF.

The chain uses TRBV4-1 and TRBJ1-6; 9 positions match TRBD1. CDR1 and CDR2 (germline): MGHRA, YSYEKL. The CDR3 runs 16 residues. V was clipped by 0 bases and J by 7 bases; unmatched bases: 4. The CDR3: CASSQDRTGVNSPLHF. CDR3 DNA: TGCGCCAGCAGCCAAGACCGGACAGGGGTCAATTCACCCCTCCACTTT.

The chain has TRBV7-9 and TRBJ2-1, with 10 bases that match TRBD1. Per the germline V gene, CDR1 is SEHNR and CDR2 is FQNEAQ (reference sequence). After removal of 5 bases from V and 7 bases from J, the junction contained 17 bases not matched to a gene. This CDR3 comprises 18 residues. The CDR3 bases are TGTGCCAGCAGCAAACTCCGGACAGGGGGGGCTAGCGGAAATGAGCAGTTCTTC. Translated: CASSKLRTGGASGNEQFF. The entire variable domain, with the rest obtained from reference TRBV7-9 and TRBJ2-1, is as follows: DTGVSQNPRHKITKRGQNVTFRCDPISEHNRLYWYRQTLGQGPEFLTYFQNEAQLEKSRLLSDRFSAERPKGSFSTLEIQRTEQGDSAMYLCASSKLRTGGASGNEQFFGPGTRLTVL.

V gene TRBV5-1 combines with J gene TRBJ2-2, with TRBD1 matching over 9 bases. Germline trimming cut 3 bases from V and 5 bases from J; bases unmatched to any gene: 5. Germline-derived CDR1 and CDR2 are SGHRS and YFSETQ. This CDR3 has 15 residues. The CDR3 loop reads CASSSGQGPTGELFF. CDR3 sequence (DNA): TGCGCCAGCAGCTCTGGACAGGGGCCTACCGGGGAGCTGTTTTTT.

There are a few counts of this clone. The same CDR3 arises from other DNA sequences in this sample as well. This chain joins TRBV20-1 and TRBJ2-5; the D call may be TRBD1 or TRBD2 (6 bases each). CDR3 length equals 11 residues. V lost 6 bases and J lost 5, with 10 bases in between. Per the germline V gene, CDR1 is DFQATT and CDR2 is SNEGSKA (reference sequence). The CDR3 is CSALGGETQYF. Written as DNA, the CDR3 is TGCAGTGCCCTAGGGGGGGAGACCCAGTACTTC.

The V gene is TRBV28, the J gene TRBJ1-2; the D gene is possibly TRBD1 (5 bases). Germline loops: CDR1 MDHEN, CDR2 SYDVKM. V was cut by 4 bases and J by 2 bases, with 11 bases left in between. The CDR3 consists of 14 residues. CDR3 sequence: CASSYSRDNYGYTF. The CDR3 DNA sequence: TGTGCCAGCAGTTATTCCCGGGACAACTATGGCTACACCTTC.

The J gene is TRBJ2-3, the V gene TRBV11-3, with 7 positions matching TRBD1. The CDR3 runs to 15 residues. Per germline, CDR1 SGHNT and CDR2 YENEEA. V was clipped by 3 bases and J by 7 bases; unmatched bases: 10. The CDR3 DNA sequence: TGTGCCAGCAGCTTCGGAGATGGGACAGAGAATACGCAGTATTTT. Translation gives CASSFGDGTENTQYF. Variable domain in full (rest from reference TRBV11-3 and TRBJ2-3): EAGVVQSPRYKIIEKKQPVAFWCNPISGHNTLYWYLQNLGQGPELLIRYENEEAVDDSQLPKDRFSAERLKGVDSTLKIQPAELGDSAVYLCASSFGDGTENTQYFGPGTRLTVL.

As to this clone: The same CDR3 arises from other DNA sequences in this sample as well. This chain connects TRBV9 to TRBJ2-7; D is unresolved. Germline assignment: CDR1 SGDLS and CDR2 YYNGEE. V was trimmed by 0 bases and J by 4 bases, leaving 8 bases between them. The CDR3 sequence is 13 residues long. CDR3 sequence (DNA): TGTGCCAGCAGCGTAGAGCCCAGTTACGAGCAGTACTTC. Its protein is CASSVEPSYEQYF.

This sequence joins TRBV18 and TRBJ2-3; perhaps TRBD2 as D (5 bases). Trimming took off 0 bases at V and 4 bases at J, with 11 bases between the two ends. CDR1 is KGHSH and CDR2 is LQKENI in the germline V gene. The CDR3 runs to 15 residues. CDR3 in amino acids: CASSPPVGGPDTQYF. The DNA of the CDR3 is TGTGCCAGCTCACCACCGGTAGGCGGGCCAGATACGCAGTATTTT.

This clone was detected only a few times. Compared with germline, one end of the junction differs, possibly owing to a read error. The genes are TRBV20-1 and TRBJ2-7; D is perhaps TRBD2 (5 bases). The germline V gene encodes CDR1 DFQATT and CDR2 SNEGSKA (reference sequence). The CDR3 runs 10 residues. CDR3 DNA: TGCAGTGCTGGAGAGGGCGAGCAGTACTTC. Translated, it gives CSAGEGEQYF.

The V call is TRBV15, the J call TRBJ1-2; possible D gene TRBD1, 5 bases. The CDR3 is 16 residues long. Germline V gene sequence: CDR1 LNHNV, CDR2 YYDKDF (reference sequence). The V gene lost 5 bases and the J gene lost 3 bases, with 19 bases spanning the gap. The CDR3 loop reads CATSAIVSGADYGYTF. In nucleotides, the CDR3 is TGTGCCACCAGCGCCATCGTCAGCGGGGCAGACTATGGCTACACCTTC.

The sample holds a few counts of this clone. J is TRBJ1-1 and V is TRBV9; 7 nucleotides align to TRBD1. The CDR3 contains 13 residues. The V gene's germline CDR1 is SGDLS and CDR2 YYNGEE. With 4 bases clipped from V and 7 bases from J, the junction kept 7 bases outside the gene matches. The CDR3 is CASSRQGLGEAFF. CDR3 sequence (DNA): TGTGCCAGCAGCAGACAGGGACTGGGTGAAGCTTTCTTT.

The genes are TRBV7-9 and TRBJ2-1; no reliable D call. Germline V lookup: CDR1 SEHNR, CDR2 FQNEAQ (reference sequence). V shed 5 bases and J shed 9 bases, with 8 bases lying between them. The CDR3 is 11 residues long. The chain's CDR3 is CASSQDREQFF. In DNA, the CDR3 is TGTGCCAGCAGCCAGGACCGTGAGCAGTTCTTC.

The chain uses TRBV5-1 and TRBJ1-2, with 7 bases fitting TRBD1. The J segment lost 4 bases and the V segment lost 4 bases, leaving 10 bases of the junction unmatched. CDR3 size: 15 residues. Germline CDR1 and CDR2: SGHRS and YFSETQ. CDR3 sequence reads: CASSPGQAAIYGYTF. CDR3 in DNA: TGCGCCAGCAGCCCTGGACAGGCAGCAATCTATGGCTACACCTTC.

The rearrangement joins TRBV6-6 to TRBJ1-4; the D is unclear. V shed 6 bases and J shed 8 bases, with 16 bases lying between them. In germline, CDR1 is MNHNY, CDR2 SVGAGI (reference sequence). This CDR3 comprises 14 residues. This CDR3 is CASSRTSGGEKLFF. The CDR3 bases are TGTGCCAGCAGCCGTACTTCTGGAGGAGAAAAACTGTTTTTT.

The chain carries TRBV7-8 and TRBJ1-2, with D unclear. The CDR3 is 12 amino acids. Between the trimmed V and J ends, which lost 6 bases and 6 bases, there was a span of 11 bases. Germline V CDR1 and CDR2: SGHVS, FQNEAQ. In nucleotides, the CDR3 is TGTGCCAGCAGTCCGGCATCGGATGGCTACACCTTC. It is translated as CASSPASDGYTF.

The CDR3 loop reads CASGLAGSMMETQYF. The CDR3 nucleotides are TGTGCCAGCGGACTAGCGGGAAGTATGATGGAGACCCAGTACTTC. The chain carries TRBV2 and TRBJ2-5, with 12 bases lining up with TRBD2. The trim removed 8 bases at V and 5 bases at J, leaving 9 bases unmatched. Germline V gene lookup returns CDR1 SNHLY and CDR2 FYNNEI. This CDR3 region has 15 residues. The full variable domain, rest sourced from reference TRBV2 and TRBJ2-5, is EPEVTQTPSHQVTQMGQEVILRCVPISNHLYFYWYRQILGQKVEFLVSFYNNEISEKSEIFDDQFSVERPDGSNFTLKIRSTKLEDSAMYFCASGLAGSMMETQYFGPGTRLLVL.

The rearrangement uses TRBV18 and TRBJ1-6; D is undetermined. Looked up from germline, CDR1 is KGHSH and CDR2 is LQKENI. V lost 4 bases to trimming and J lost 9 bases, with 10 bases between them. CDR3 length: 13 amino acids. The CDR3 DNA reads as TGTGCCAGCTCACTAGACGGATTTTCACCCCTCCACTTT. Translating gives CASSLDGFSPLHF.

The chain combines TRBV5-1 with TRBJ2-7, with TRBD2 identical over 15 bases. V dropped 4 bases and J dropped 4; count of bases not matched to a gene: 6. CDR3 length: 16 residues. Germline V gene sequence: CDR1 SGHRS, CDR2 YFSETQ. The CDR3 is CASSIGLAGGNYEQYF. As DNA, the CDR3 is TGCGCCAGCAGCATCGGACTAGCGGGAGGGAATTACGAGCAGTACTTC.

The gene calls are TRBV29-1 and TRBJ2-6; D gene ambiguous. Germline CDR1 is SQVTM and CDR2 is ANQGSEA. The CDR3 is 12 amino acids. Trimming pared 7 bases from V and 3 bases from J, leaving 7 bases between. The CDR3 sequence: CSARGGANVLTF. CDR3 nucleotide sequence: TGCAGCGCCCGAGGTGGGGCCAACGTCCTGACTTTC.